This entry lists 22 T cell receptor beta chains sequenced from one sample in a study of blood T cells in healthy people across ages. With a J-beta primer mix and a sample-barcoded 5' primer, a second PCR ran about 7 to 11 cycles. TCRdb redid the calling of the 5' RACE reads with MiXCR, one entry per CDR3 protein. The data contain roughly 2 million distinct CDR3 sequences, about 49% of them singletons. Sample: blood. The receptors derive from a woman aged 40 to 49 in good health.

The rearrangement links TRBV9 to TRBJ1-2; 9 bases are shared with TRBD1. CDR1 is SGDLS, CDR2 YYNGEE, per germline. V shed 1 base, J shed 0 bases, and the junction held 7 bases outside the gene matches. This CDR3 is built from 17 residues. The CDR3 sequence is CASSVSLDRGSNYGYTF. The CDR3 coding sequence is TGTGCCAGCAGCGTATCCCTCGACAGGGGGTCTAACTATGGCTACACCTTC.

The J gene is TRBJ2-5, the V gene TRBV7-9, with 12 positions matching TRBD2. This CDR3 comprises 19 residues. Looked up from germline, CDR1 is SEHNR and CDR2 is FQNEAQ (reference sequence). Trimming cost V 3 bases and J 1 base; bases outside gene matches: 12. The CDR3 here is CASSLGLAGKQTLQETQYF. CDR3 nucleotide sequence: TGTGCCAGCAGCTTGGGACTAGCGGGCAAACAAACTCTCCAAGAGACCCAGTACTTC.

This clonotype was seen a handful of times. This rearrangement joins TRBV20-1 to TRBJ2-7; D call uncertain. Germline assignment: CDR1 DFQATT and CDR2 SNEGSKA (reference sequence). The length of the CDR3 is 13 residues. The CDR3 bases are TGCAGCCGCCGAGACCACCTATCCTACGAGCAGTACTTC. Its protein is CSRRDHLSYEQYF.

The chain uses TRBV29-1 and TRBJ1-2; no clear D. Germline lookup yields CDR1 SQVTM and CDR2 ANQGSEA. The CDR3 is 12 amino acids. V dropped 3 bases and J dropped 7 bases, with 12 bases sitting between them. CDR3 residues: CSVEGQGFGYTF. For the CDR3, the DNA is TGCAGCGTTGAGGGCCAAGGGTTTGGCTACACCTTC.

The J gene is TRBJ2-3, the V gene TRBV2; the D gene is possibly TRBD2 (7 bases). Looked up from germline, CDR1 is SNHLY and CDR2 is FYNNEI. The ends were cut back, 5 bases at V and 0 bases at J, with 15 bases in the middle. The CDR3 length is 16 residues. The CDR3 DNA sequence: TGTGCCAGCAGTTCTGATCGGGGGGCCAGCACAGATACGCAGTATTTT. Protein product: CASSSDRGASTDTQYF.

The CDR3 region is CASSWSRPNQPQHF. The CDR3, as DNA: TGTGCCAGCAGTTGGTCCAGGCCTAATCAGCCCCAGCATTTT. V usage is TRBV6-2 or TRBV6-3 and J usage is TRBJ1-5; D not certain. This CDR3 is built from 14 residues. Germline V gene sequence: CDR1 MNHEY, CDR2 SVGEGT. Between the trimmed V and J ends, which lost 4 bases and 4 bases, there was a span of 11 bases.

CDR3 amino acids: CASSPNTGGVSPLHF. CDR3 nucleotide sequence: TGTGCCAGCAGCCCCAACACAGGGGGCGTTTCACCCCTCCACTTT. The V and J genes are TRBV12-3 or TRBV12-4 and TRBJ1-6; 9 bases map to TRBD1. The CDR3 contains 15 residues. V shed 6 bases, J shed 9 bases, and the junction held 9 bases outside the gene matches.

The CDR3 sequence is CSAPRGGAADTQYF. The CDR3, as DNA: TGCAGTGCGCCGAGGGGGGGGGCTGCAGATACGCAGTATTTT. This chain uses TRBV20-1 with TRBJ2-3; weak D call: TRBD2 (7 bases). Trimming took 6 bases from V and 4 from J, leaving 17 bases between them. The V gene's germline CDR1 is DFQATT and CDR2 SNEGSKA (reference sequence). The CDR3 spans 14 residues.

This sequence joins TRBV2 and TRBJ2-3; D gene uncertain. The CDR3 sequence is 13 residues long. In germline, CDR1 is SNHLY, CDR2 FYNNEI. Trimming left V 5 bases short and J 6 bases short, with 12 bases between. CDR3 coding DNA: TGTGCCAGCAGTTTAAATAGGCGGGATACGCAGTATTTT. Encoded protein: CASSLNRRDTQYF.

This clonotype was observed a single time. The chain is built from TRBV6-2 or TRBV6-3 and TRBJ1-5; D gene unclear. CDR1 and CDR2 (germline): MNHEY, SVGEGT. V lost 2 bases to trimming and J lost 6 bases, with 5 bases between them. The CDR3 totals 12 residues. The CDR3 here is CASSYPVQPQHF. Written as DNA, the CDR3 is TGTGCCAGCAGTTACCCAGTTCAGCCCCAGCATTTT.

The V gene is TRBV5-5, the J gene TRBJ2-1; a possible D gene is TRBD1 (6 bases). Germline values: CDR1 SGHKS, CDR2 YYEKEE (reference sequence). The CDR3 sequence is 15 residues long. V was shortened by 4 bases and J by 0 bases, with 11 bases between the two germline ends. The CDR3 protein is CASSIQGRSYNEQFF. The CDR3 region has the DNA TGTGCCAGCAGCATACAGGGCCGCTCCTACAATGAGCAGTTCTTC.

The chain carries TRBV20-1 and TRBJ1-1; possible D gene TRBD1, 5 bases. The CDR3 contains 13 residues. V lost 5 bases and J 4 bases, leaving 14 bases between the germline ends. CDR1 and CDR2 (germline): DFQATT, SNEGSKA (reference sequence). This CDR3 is CSARGGATTEAFF. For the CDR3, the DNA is TGCAGTGCTCGGGGAGGGGCCACCACTGAAGCTTTCTTT.

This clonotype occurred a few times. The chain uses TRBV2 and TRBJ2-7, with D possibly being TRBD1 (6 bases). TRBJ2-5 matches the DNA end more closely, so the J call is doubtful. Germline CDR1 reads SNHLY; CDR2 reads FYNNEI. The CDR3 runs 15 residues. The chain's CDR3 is CASSESRGGRETQYF. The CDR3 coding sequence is TGTGCCAGCAGTGAATCGAGAGGGGGTAGGGAGACCCAGTACTTC.

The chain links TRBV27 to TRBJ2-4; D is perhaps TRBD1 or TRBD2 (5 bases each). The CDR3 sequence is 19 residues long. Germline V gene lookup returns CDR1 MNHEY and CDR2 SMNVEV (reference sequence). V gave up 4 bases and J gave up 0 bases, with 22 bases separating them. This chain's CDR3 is CASSSRTAGSGVAKNIQYF. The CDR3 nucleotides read TGTGCCAGCAGTTCTCGGACGGCAGGGAGTGGAGTAGCCAAAAACATTCAGTACTTC.

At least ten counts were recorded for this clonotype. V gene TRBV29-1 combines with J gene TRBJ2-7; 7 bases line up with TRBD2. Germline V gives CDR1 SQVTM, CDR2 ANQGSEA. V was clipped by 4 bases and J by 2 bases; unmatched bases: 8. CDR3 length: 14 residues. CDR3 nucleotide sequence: TGCAGCGTTGGGGGAGGGAGGGGAACCTACGAGCAGTACTTC. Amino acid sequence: CSVGGGRGTYEQYF.

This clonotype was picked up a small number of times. CDR3 in amino acids: CASSEGGGTGYEQFF. In DNA, the CDR3 is TGTGCCAGCAGTGAAGGGGGGGGAACTGGCTATGAGCAGTTCTTC. The V and J genes are TRBV6-1 and TRBJ2-1; 7 nucleotides line up with TRBD2. J gave up 8 bases and V 1 base, and 8 bases lay outside the gene matches. CDR1 is MNHNS, CDR2 SASEGT, per germline. The CDR3 loop spans 15 amino acids.

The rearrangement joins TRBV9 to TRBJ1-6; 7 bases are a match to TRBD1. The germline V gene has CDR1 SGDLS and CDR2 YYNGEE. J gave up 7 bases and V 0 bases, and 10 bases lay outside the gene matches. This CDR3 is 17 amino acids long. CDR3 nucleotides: TGTGCCAGCAGCGTAGGTATCGACAGGGATCAGAATTCACCCCTCCACTTT. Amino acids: CASSVGIDRDQNSPLHF.

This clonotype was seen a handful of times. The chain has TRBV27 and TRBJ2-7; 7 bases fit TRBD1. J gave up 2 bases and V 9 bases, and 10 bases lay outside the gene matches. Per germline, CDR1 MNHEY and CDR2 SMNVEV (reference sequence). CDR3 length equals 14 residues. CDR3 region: CASSSQGVPYEQYF. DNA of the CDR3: TGTGCCAGTTCTTCCCAGGGGGTCCCCTACGAGCAGTACTTC.

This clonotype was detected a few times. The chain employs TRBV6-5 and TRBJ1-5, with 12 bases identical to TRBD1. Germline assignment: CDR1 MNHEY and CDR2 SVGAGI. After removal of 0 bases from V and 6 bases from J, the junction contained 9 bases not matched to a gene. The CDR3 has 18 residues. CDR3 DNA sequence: TGTGCCAGCAGTTACTCTTGGGACAGGGGGCGATTCGGTCAGCCCCAGCATTTT. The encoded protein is CASSYSWDRGRFGQPQHF.

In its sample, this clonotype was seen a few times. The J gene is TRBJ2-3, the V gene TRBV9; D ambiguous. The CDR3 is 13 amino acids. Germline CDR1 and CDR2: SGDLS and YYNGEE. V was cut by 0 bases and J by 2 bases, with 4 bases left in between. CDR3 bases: TGTGCCAGCAGCGTAGGGAACACAGATACGCAGTATTTT. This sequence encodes CASSVGNTDTQYF.

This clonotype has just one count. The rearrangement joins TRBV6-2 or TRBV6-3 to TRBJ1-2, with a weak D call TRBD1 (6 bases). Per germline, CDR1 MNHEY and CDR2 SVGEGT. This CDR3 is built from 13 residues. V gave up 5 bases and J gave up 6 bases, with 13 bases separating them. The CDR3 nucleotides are TGTGCCAGCAGTCCACAGGGATTTGATGGCTACACCTTC. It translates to CASSPQGFDGYTF.

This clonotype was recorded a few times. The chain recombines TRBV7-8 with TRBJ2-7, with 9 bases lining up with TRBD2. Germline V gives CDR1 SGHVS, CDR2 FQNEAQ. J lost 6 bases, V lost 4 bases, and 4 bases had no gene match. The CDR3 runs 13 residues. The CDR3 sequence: CASSSTTSGEQYF. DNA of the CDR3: TGTGCCAGCAGCTCTACGACTAGCGGCGAGCAGTACTTC.